This T cell receptor (beta chain) was captured in a study of blood T cell repertoires in COVID-19. Study-wide context: Whether acute or convalescent, the COVID-19 samples came from the United States, Italy and Spain. T cells, B-cell-depleted T cells, or PBMCs supplied cDNA or gDNA.

Enrolled through a virtual design, the participants were between 18 and 89 years of age and came from under 25 US areas. Researchers sorted participants into cohorts using their self-reported clinical history. V was cut by 3 bases and J by 3 bases, with 14 bases left in between. Germline V gene data show CDR1 as LNHDA and CDR2 as SQIVND (reference sequence). The CDR3 runs to 15 residues. Some clones are missing from TCRdb's copy, which holds only in-frame ones; the method was immunoSEQ multiplex PCR. The table lists a few hundred thousand clones, about 90% of them singletons. The receptor was derived from a woman aged 25 to 45 who had recovered from COVID-19. The chain uses TRBV19 and TRBJ1-1; possibly TRBD1 for D (5 bases). Sequenced sample: PBMCs or T cells enriched from blood (not recorded which). The CDR3 nucleotides read TGTGCCAGTAGTATGATCAGGGAAAGGCACACTGAAGCTTTCTTT. This encodes CASSMIRERHTEAFF.